The rows below give T cell receptor beta chains drawn from one sample of a study of vaccination effects on CD4 cells after COVID-19. Their antigen targets remain unknown. Using immunoSEQ multiplex PCR, the repertoire was profiled, and TCRdb retains in-frame clones only, with some absent. The table records around 50,000 clones, 60% to 85% of them present only once. The source was CD4+ T cells from PBMCs cultured without peptide, collected before COVID-19 vaccination. Every receptor here comes from a human donor who had a prior SARS-CoV-2 infection. The CDR3 runs from the conserved cysteine through the conserved F or W. Fields, in order: D gene, V gene, clone size, J gene, CDR3 DNA, CDR3 protein. D genes are given only for firm matches. Clone size is stated in some rows and not others, as once, few, many or a class when expanded.

>NA|TRBV5-1|NA|TRBJ2-7
TGCGCCAGCAGCTTAGGACAGACCTTCTACGAGCAGTACTTC
CASSLGQTFYEQYF
>NA|TRBV18|NA|TRBJ2-2
TGTGCCAGCTCGCAGACAAACACCGGGGAGCTGTTTTTT
CASSQTNTGELFF
>TRBD2|TRBV5-5|NA|TRBJ2-3
TGTGCCAGCAGCTTGCTTAGCGGGGGGGCCATAGATACGCAGTATTTT
CASSLLSGGAIDTQYF
>TRBD2|TRBV9|NA|TRBJ2-1
TGTGCCAGCAGCGCAAACTATCGGGGGGGCCCGAACAATGAGCAGTTCTTC
CASSANYRGGPNNEQFF
>NA|TRBV5-1|NA|TRBJ2-1
TGCGCCAGCAGCTTGGATTTGCTAGGGAGCTCCTACAATGAGCAGTTCTTC
CASSLDLLGSSYNEQFF
>NA|TRBV27|NA|TRBJ1-1
TGTGCCAGCAGTTTATTAAACGGGGGCAAGATTACTTTCTTT
CASSLLNGGKITFF
>NA|TRBV6-5|NA|TRBJ2-1
TGTGCCAGCAGCGGTTACAGGGCCCACAATGAGCAGTTCTTC
CASSGYRAHNEQFF
>TRBD2|TRBV9|NA|TRBJ2-1
TGTGCCAGCAGCGTAGAACTAGCGGGAGACAATGAGCAGTTCTTC
CASSVELAGDNEQFF
>TRBD2|TRBV15|few|TRBJ2-5
TGTGCCACCAGCAGAGGACTAGCGGGGGGGGCAGAGACCCAGTACTTC
CATSRGLAGGAETQYF
>NA|TRBV12-3/TRBV12-4|NA|TRBJ2-1
TGTGCCAGCAGTTGGGGCGGCGAGCAGTTCTTC
CASSWGGEQFF
>TRBD2|TRBV15|NA|TRBJ2-7
TGTGCCACCAGCAGAGCAGTTGGACTAGCGGGAAAGTATCCCTACGAGCAGTACTTC
CATSRAVGLAGKYPYEQYF
>NA|TRBV18|NA|TRBJ2-4
TGTGCCAGCTCACCACTGGACAGATTAGCCAAAAACATTCAGTACTTC
CASSPLDRLAKNIQYF
>NA|TRBV19|NA|TRBJ1-2
TGTGCCAGTACCCCCTTAGGGGCGGAGGGCTACACCTTC
CASTPLGAEGYTF
>NA|TRBV2|NA|TRBJ1-6
TGTGCCAGCAATCGGGACAATAATTCACCCCTCCACTTT
CASNRDNNSPLHF
>NA|TRBV5-6|few|TRBJ1-2
TGTGCCAGCAGTCCTCTCGGGGGTGGGGACTATGGCTACACCTTC
CASSPLGGGDYGYTF
>NA|TRBV5-4|NA|TRBJ2-5
TGTGCCAGCAGCCAAGGGCGGCCCCAAGAGACCCAGTACTTC
CASSQGRPQETQYF
>TRBD2|TRBV28|NA|TRBJ2-7
TGTGCCAGCAGTTTATATCTGGCTAGCGGGAGTTGGAGCTCCTACGAGCAGTACTTC
CASSLYLASGSWSSYEQYF
>NA|TRBV6-4|NA|TRBJ1-1
TGTGCCAGCACAAAAGAGCGGGGCACTGAAGCTTTCTTT
CASTKERGTEAFF
>TRBD1|TRBV18|NA|TRBJ2-2
TGTGCCAGCTCCGACAGGGGGCCCGGGGAGCTGTTTTTT
CASSDRGPGELFF
>TRBD1|TRBV5-5|few|TRBJ1-1
TGTGCCAGCAGAAGGGACAGTGAAGCTTTCTTT
CASRRDSEAFF
>NA|TRBV15|NA|TRBJ1-2
TGTGCCACCAGCAGCGACTGGGGGGGCGGCTACACCTTC
CATSSDWGGGYTF
>TRBD2|TRBV19|NA|TRBJ2-2
TGTGCCGCAGGAGGCCGGACTAGCGGGGGGACCGGGGAGCTGTTTTTT
CAAGGRTSGGTGELFF
>NA|TRBV6-5|few|TRBJ1-6
TGTGCCAGCACGGGTTGGGCAGGTGACAATTCACCCCTCCACTTT
CASTGWAGDNSPLHF
>NA|TRBV18|few|TRBJ1-5
TGTGCCAGCTCACCAGCAGTCGACAGGAATCAGCCCCAGCATTTT
CASSPAVDRNQPQHF
>TRBD1|TRBV29-1|NA|TRBJ2-3
TGCAGCGCTACAGGGGCAAGGACAGATACGCAGTATTTT
CSATGARTDTQYF
>NA|TRBV20-1|NA|TRBJ1-2
TGCAGTGCAGAATATAACTATGGCTACACCTTC
CSAEYNYGYTF
>TRBD1|TRBV7-3|NA|TRBJ2-6
TGTGCCAGCAGCACCAACGCAGGGGGCGCCGGGGCCAACGTCCTGACTTTC
CASSTNAGGAGANVLTF
>TRBD2|TRBV10-2|NA|TRBJ2-1
TGCGCCAGCAGTGAGTTCAAGGCGGGAGGTCAAAATGAGCAGTTCTTC
CASSEFKAGGQNEQFF
>NA|TRBV5-1|NA|TRBJ1-6
TGCGCCAGCAGCTTGCTGGGCCCGAGTTCACCCCTCCACTTT
CASSLLGPSSPLHF
>NA|TRBV5-1|NA|TRBJ2-4
TGCGCCAGCAGCGCCCGAAGTCCCGGGGGGCTGGCCAAAAACATTCAGTACTTC
CASSARSPGGLAKNIQYF
>TRBD2|TRBV4-2|NA|TRBJ2-3
TGTGCCAGCAGCCTCAACAGCGGGGCGAGCACAGATACGCAGTATTTT
CASSLNSGASTDTQYF
>TRBD1|TRBV6-5|NA|TRBJ1-3
TGTGCCAGCAGTTACCCGACAGGGGCATCTGGAAACACCATATATTTT
CASSYPTGASGNTIYF
>NA|TRBV6-4|few|TRBJ2-1
TGTGCCAGCAGTGACTCTAGCGGCTCCTACAATGAGCAGTTCTTC
CASSDSSGSYNEQFF
>NA|TRBV5-6|few|TRBJ1-2
TGTGCCAGCAGCTTGGATGCTAACTATGGCTACACCTTC
CASSLDANYGYTF
>NA|TRBV9|once|TRBJ2-2
TGTGCCAGCAGCCCCCGCGCGAACACCGGGGAGCTGTTTTTT
CASSPRANTGELFF
>TRBD1|TRBV24-1|NA|TRBJ1-5
TGTGCCACCAGTGACCCCGGACAGGGAGGCAATCAGCCCCAGCATTTT
CATSDPGQGGNQPQHF
>TRBD1|TRBV29-1|NA|TRBJ1-5
TGCAGCGTGGGGGAACAGGGGTATCAGCCCCAGCATTTT
CSVGEQGYQPQHF
>NA|TRBV7-2|NA|TRBJ1-1
TGTGCCAGCAGCTTAGTGTTTCCCAAAGACACTGAAGCTTTCTTT
CASSLVFPKDTEAFF
>TRBD1|TRBV7-9|NA|TRBJ2-2
TGTGCCAGCAGCTTGGACAGGTTCACCGGGGAGCTGTTTTTT
CASSLDRFTGELFF
>NA|TRBV11-3|NA|TRBJ1-1
TGTGCCAGCAGCCGCTATCAGGGTGGTCCTGAAGCTTTCTTT
CASSRYQGGPEAFF
>TRBD2|TRBV20-1|NA|TRBJ2-5
TGCAGTGCTAGTGAGACTAGCGGGTCCCTCTACCAAGAGACCCAGTACTTC
CSASETSGSLYQETQYF
>NA|TRBV7-9|NA|TRBJ2-1
NA
CASSFGAGSSSYNEQFF
>TRBD2|TRBV6-1|NA|TRBJ2-5
TGTGCCAGCAGTGACACTCTGCGGGGGGCAATGGAGACCCAGTACTTC
CASSDTLRGAMETQYF
>NA|TRBV11-1|few|TRBJ1-2
TGTGCCAGCAGCCCAGGGATAACCCAACTGGGCTACACCTTC
CASSPGITQLGYTF
>NA|TRBV18|NA|TRBJ2-7
NA
CASSPQVASGALF
>NA|TRBV11-3|few|TRBJ2-1
TGTGCCAGCAGCTTAGCCTCAGGGTACAATGAGCAGTTCTTC
CASSLASGYNEQFF
>NA|TRBV7-9|NA|TRBJ1-6
TGTGCCAGCAGCTTACAGGGGCCCCCGGTTTCACCCCTCCACTTT
CASSLQGPPVSPLHF
>NA|TRBV5-1|few|TRBJ1-1
TGCGCCAGCAGCTTGGTGGGGGATACCCACACTGAAGCTTTCTTT
CASSLVGDTHTEAFF
>NA|TRBV18|NA|TRBJ1-5
TGTGCCAGCTCACCGGGAAGGGATCAGCCCCAGCATTTT
CASSPGRDQPQHF
>TRBD2|TRBV6-6|NA|TRBJ2-7
TGTGCCAGCAGTCGGGTTAGCGGGGGGAACTACGAGCAGTACTTC
CASSRVSGGNYEQYF
>NA|TRBV7-3|NA|TRBJ2-1
TGTGCCAGCAGCTTGGTTGGGGGGAGCTTGGGGGAGCAGTTCTTC
CASSLVGGSLGEQFF
>NA|TRBV2|NA|TRBJ2-7
TGTGCCAGCAGTGAGTTGTTCGAGCAGTACTTC
CASSELFEQYF
>NA|TRBV5-4|NA|TRBJ2-5
TGTGCCAGCAGCCCTAGGAAACCAACACAAGAGACCCAGTACTTC
CASSPRKPTQETQYF
>TRBD2|TRBV7-2|NA|TRBJ2-5
TGTGCCGGCCAATGGGGGGGGACCCAGTACTTC
CAGQWGGTQYF
>TRBD1|TRBV18|NA|TRBJ2-5
TGTGCCAGCTCACCGCCCGACGGGACAGTCCCCCGGACCCAGTACTTC
CASSPPDGTVPRTQYF
>NA|TRBV6-5|NA|TRBJ1-2
TGTGCCAGCAGTTACCAACCGCCCACCAACTATGGCTACACCTTC
CASSYQPPTNYGYTF
>TRBD2|TRBV19|NA|TRBJ2-7
TGTGCCAGTAGCAAGAGGGCTCTAGCGGGGGCCCCGACCTACGAGCAGTACTTC
CASSKRALAGAPTYEQYF
>NA|TRBV9|NA|TRBJ2-1
TGTGCCAGCAGCGCCGTACTGACCGGGACTGTGCAGTTCTTC
CASSAVLTGTVQFF
>NA|TRBV6-5|NA|TRBJ1-1
TGTGCCAGCAGTTATCACGGACAGAGCACTGAAGCTTTCTTT
CASSYHGQSTEAFF
>NA|TRBV6-5|NA|TRBJ1-1
TGTGCCAGCAGTTACTCGAGGCCAGGGGCGAACACTGAAGCTTTCTTT
CASSYSRPGANTEAFF